The clone carrying this T cell receptor beta chain was counted between two and nine times. Its target is unknown. Expressed TCRB transcripts were sequenced because the entire RNA isolate underwent reverse transcription. Repertoires were generated with immunoSEQ multiplex PCR, while TCRdb's copy carries only in-frame clones and drops some. Of about 660,000 clones in the sample, more than 12% were seen once. The sample originates from a study of beta chain features in type 1 diabetes. Via the markers CD45RO/CCR7/CD25/CD127/CD95/CD27, stem cell-like memory, regulatory, central memory and naive CD4+ cells were sorted. Study-level findings and limits: People with Type 1 diabetes carried modestly yet significantly shorter TCRB CDR3s in all four CD4+ subsets. Insertions at VDJ junctions were less frequent in type 1 diabetes patients. These patients also deleted more nucleotides at the same junctions.

Per the germline V gene, CDR1 is MNHNS and CDR2 is SASEGT. Trimming left V 5 bases short and J 2 bases short, with 4 bases between. This CDR3 is built from 11 residues. The V call is TRBV6-1, the J call TRBJ2-7, with D uncertain. Sequenced material: naive CD4+ T cells from blood. This TCR was recovered from a man aged 18 to 30 with type 1 diabetes. The CDR3 here is CASSTTYEQYF. The DNA of the CDR3 is TGTGCCAGCAGTACCACCTACGAGCAGTACTTC.